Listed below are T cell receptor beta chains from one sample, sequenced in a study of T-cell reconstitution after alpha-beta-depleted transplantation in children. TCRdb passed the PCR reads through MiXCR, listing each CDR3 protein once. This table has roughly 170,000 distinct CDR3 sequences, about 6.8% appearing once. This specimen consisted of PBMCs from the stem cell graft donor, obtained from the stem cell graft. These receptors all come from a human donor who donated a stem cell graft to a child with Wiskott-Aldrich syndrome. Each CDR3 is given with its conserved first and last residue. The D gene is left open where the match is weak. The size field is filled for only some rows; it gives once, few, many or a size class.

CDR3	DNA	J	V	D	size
CASSLAKFTTYEQYF	TGTGCCAGCAGCTTAGCGAAGTTCACCACCTACGAGCAGTACTTC	TRBJ2-7	TRBV13	.	few
CASSYWGGSQETQYF	TGTGCCAGCAGTTACTGGGGGGGTTCACAAGAGACCCAGTACTTC	TRBJ2-5	TRBV6-5	TRBD2	many
CASSLGGAPRGNEQFF	TGTGCCAGCAGCTTAGGGGGGGCGCCCCGCGGGAATGAGCAGTTCTTC	TRBJ2-1	TRBV7-2	.	many
CSARGMDGRTYNEQFF	TGCAGTGCTAGGGGGATGGACGGACGGACCTACAATGAGCAGTTCTTC	TRBJ2-1	TRBV20-1	.	few
CASYPDGGWGSPLHF	TGCGCCAGCTACCCCGACGGGGGATGGGGTTCACCCCTCCACTTT	TRBJ1-6	TRBV5-1	.	.
CASSLIAGSGELFF	TGTGCCAGCAGTTTAATAGCGGGATCGGGGGAGCTGTTTTTT	TRBJ2-2	TRBV12-3/TRBV12-4	TRBD2	many
CAISVEPGQARYGYTF	TGTGCCATCAGTGTGGAGCCGGGACAGGCACGCTATGGCTACACCTTC	TRBJ1-2	TRBV10-3	TRBD1	many
CASSLETFRNEQFF	TGTGCCAGCAGCTTAGAGACTTTTCGAAATGAGCAGTTCTTC	TRBJ2-1	TRBV11-2	.	many
CASSLDGTNTGELFF	TGCGCCAGCAGCCTAGACGGTACGAATACCGGGGAGCTGTTTTTT	TRBJ2-2	TRBV5-1	.	few
CASSQLLGSNQPQHF	TGTGCCAGCAGCCAACTCCTGGGGAGCAATCAGCCCCAGCATTTT	TRBJ1-5	TRBV3-1	.	few
CASGHRDRNTEAFF	TGTGCCAGCGGCCACAGAGACAGGAACACTGAAGCTTTCTTT	TRBJ1-1	TRBV7-8	.	few
CCARDLGLAYNEQFF	TGCTGTGCTAGAGATCTCGGACTAGCCTACAATGAGCAGTTCTTC	TRBJ2-1	TRBV20-1	TRBD2	.
CSVGRGGNTEAFF	TGCAGCGTTGGCCGGGGGGGGAACACTGAAGCTTTCTTT	TRBJ1-1	TRBV29-1	.	few
CASSRQGFGNTEAFF	TGTGCCAGCAGTAGGCAGGGGTTTGGGAACACTGAAGCTTTCTTT	TRBJ1-1	TRBV27	.	many
CASSLATGRDEQFF	TGCGCCAGCAGCTTGGCGACAGGGCGGGATGAGCAGTTCTTC	TRBJ2-1	TRBV5-1	TRBD1	many
CASSSHHLLAGRAGELFF	TGTGCCAGCAGTTCACATCATCTTTTAGCGGGAAGGGCCGGGGAGCTGTTTTTT	TRBJ2-2	TRBV12-3/TRBV12-4	TRBD2	.
CASSPPSGYYEQYF	TGTGCCAGCTCACCTCCTAGCGGGTACTACGAGCAGTACTTC	TRBJ2-7	TRBV18	TRBD2	many
CSARGGTYEQYF	TGCAGTGCTCGGGGAGGTACCTACGAGCAGTACTTC	TRBJ2-7	TRBV20-1	.	many
CATSDSARGGKTQYF	TGTGCCACCAGTGATTCGGCCCGAGGGGGAAAGACCCAGTACTTC	TRBJ2-5	TRBV24-1	.	many
CASSVASSYNEQFF	TGTGCCAGCAGTGTTGCTAGCAGCTACAATGAGCAGTTCTTC	TRBJ2-1	TRBV25-1	.	many
CASSLLSSRLTSTDTQYF	TGCGCCAGCAGCTTGTTGTCTAGCAGATTAACTAGCACAGATACGCAGTATTTT	TRBJ2-3	TRBV5-1	.	many
CASRGDSYEQYF	TGTGCCAGCAGGGGGGACAGCTACGAGCAGTACTTC	TRBJ2-7	TRBV12-3/TRBV12-4	TRBD1	many
CASSQDHGSGYTF	TGTGCCAGCAGCCAAGATCACGGATCTGGCTACACCTTC	TRBJ1-2	TRBV3-1	.	many
CASSQLFEQFF	TGTGCCAGCAGCCAATTATTTGAGCAGTTCTTC	TRBJ2-1	TRBV3-1	.	few
CASSLENRANTGELFF	TGTGCCAGCAGCTTAGAAAACAGGGCGAACACCGGGGAGCTGTTTTTT	TRBJ2-2	TRBV7-2	.	.
CASSYSAGASYEQYF	TGTGCCAGCAGTTACTCAGCGGGGGCCTCCTACGAGCAGTACTTC	TRBJ2-7	TRBV6-5	TRBD2	many
CASSGTSISQFF	TGTGCCAGCAGTGGGACTAGCATATCGCAGTTCTTC	TRBJ2-1	TRBV12-3/TRBV12-4	TRBD2	many
CASSLRNLRVAREGRGEQFF	TGTGCCAGCAGTTTACGCAACCTACGGGTAGCGCGGGAAGGCCGGGGTGAGCAGTTCTTC	TRBJ2-1	TRBV12-3/TRBV12-4	.	many
CARKQGTGTNYGYTF	TGTGCCCGCAAACAGGGGACAGGGACCAACTATGGCTACACCTTC	TRBJ1-2	TRBV30	TRBD1	.
CASSQSIGSNYEQYF	TGTGCCAGCAGCCAAAGTATTGGGTCTAACTACGAGCAGTACTTC	TRBJ2-7	TRBV14	.	.
CASRVVRDLNTEAFF	TGTGCCAGCAGGGTCGTCCGGGACCTGAACACTGAAGCTTTCTTT	TRBJ1-1	TRBV7-9	.	few
CASSLEPGPYEQYF	TGTGCCAGCAGCCTCGAACCGGGGCCCTACGAGCAGTACTTC	TRBJ2-7	TRBV4-2	.	many
CNGRGGNQPQHF	TGTAATGGCAGGGGCGGCAATCAGCCCCAGCATTTT	TRBJ1-5	TRBV15	.	.